This TCR beta chain is from a study of tumor-infiltrating lymphocytes in primary liver carcinoma. General study points: Researchers found tumor-adjacent and tumor-blood pairs overlapped less than tumor region pairs.

Scientists recovered RNA and DNA together from approximately 20-30 mg of unsorted bulk tissue. HBV chronically infected the treatment-naive patients. Researchers generated TCR beta cDNA from roughly 510 ng of total RNA, relying on a constant-region primer. Researchers made the TCR beta libraries by running three nested multiplex PCR rounds with slightly modified ARM-PCR. Researchers ran the first two PCR rounds for about 11 cycles each with TRBV1-TRBV30 forward primers and a C-beta reverse primer. TCRdb reprocessed the multiplex PCR reads with MiXCR, giving one entry per CDR3 protein. The sample shows tens of thousands of distinct CDR3 sequences, about three quarters of them seen only once. This clonotype is a singleton in its sample. Its matching antigen is unknown. Trimming took off 5 bases at V and 5 bases at J, with 20 bases between the two ends. The CDR3 loop spans 16 amino acids. Per germline, CDR1 MNHEY and CDR2 SVGEGT.

The chain has TRBV6-2 or TRBV6-3 and TRBJ2-3; the D is unclear. What was sequenced was liver tumor tissue from sampling region 3. Documented subset: tumor region T3, left-lateral pole. This TCR came from a middle-aged man with primary liver carcinoma and hepatitis B virus infection. The CDR3 DNA sequence: TGTGCCAGCAGTCCCCCCTCGACCACCTTCATAGATACGCAGTATTTT. This gives the protein CASSPPSTTFIDTQYF.